A selection of T cell receptor beta chains follows, all from one sample in a study of human T cells and chemical hapten exposure. TCRdb independently ran MiXCR on the RACE reads; one entry per CDR3 protein. This table holds about 99,000 distinct CDR3 sequences, over 10% found once. Sequencing was performed on whole blood, taken in connection with sensitization to the hapten diphenylcyclopropenone (DPC). Source of these receptors: a woman in her thirties or forties with alopecia areata. Some clones in this sample may be carry-over from other donors' samples. Both conserved end residues are part of each CDR3. The order of the fields is J gene, V gene, D gene, clone size, CDR3 DNA, CDR3 protein. D genes are given only for firm matches. Only some rows state a clone size, as once, few, many or a class for expanded clones.

TRBJ2-3 | TRBV7-3 | NA | many | TGTGCCAGCAGCTTAATGGGTCAGAGCACAGATACGCAGTATTTT | CASSLMGQSTDTQYF
TRBJ2-7 | TRBV2 | NA | many | TGTGCCAGCAGTGAACGAGCCAGGGATTACGAGCAGTACTTC | CASSERARDYEQYF
TRBJ2-1 | TRBV10-2 | NA | NA | TGCGCCAGCAGTGAGCCGGGACGAAATGAGCAGTTCTTC | CASSEPGRNEQFF
TRBJ1-2 | TRBV7-9 | NA | NA | TGTGCCAGCAGCTTGAACAGGATCGTTAACTATGGCTACACCTTC | CASSLNRIVNYGYTF
TRBJ1-1 | TRBV6-2/TRBV6-3 | NA | NA | TGTGCCAGCAGTTTCGGCGGAATCCGGGCCCGATACACTGAAGCTTTCTTT | CASSFGGIRARYTEAFF
TRBJ2-5 | TRBV19 | TRBD1 | few | TGTGCCAGTAGTATAGATCCCGGGACAGGGAAGCAAGAGACCCAGTACTTC | CASSIDPGTGKQETQYF
TRBJ2-2 | TRBV19 | NA | few | TGTGCCAGTTACGATCCGGGGGCCGGGGAGCTGTTTTTT | CASYDPGAGELFF
TRBJ1-1 | TRBV7-2 | NA | NA | TGTGCCAGCAGCTTAGAGGGACAGAACACTGAAGCTTTCTTT | CASSLEGQNTEAFF
TRBJ1-5 | TRBV19 | NA | NA | TGTGCCAGTACCTTGACAGACTATAGCAATCAGCCCCAGCATTTT | CASTLTDYSNQPQHF
TRBJ1-5 | TRBV18 | TRBD1 | many | TGTGCCAGCTCAAGAGACAGGGGTGGCAATCAGCCCCAGCATTTT | CASSRDRGGNQPQHF
TRBJ2-7 | TRBV7-9 | TRBD1 | few | TGTGCCAGCAGCCCAATCGAGGACAGGCCGTATTTC | CASSPIEDRPYF